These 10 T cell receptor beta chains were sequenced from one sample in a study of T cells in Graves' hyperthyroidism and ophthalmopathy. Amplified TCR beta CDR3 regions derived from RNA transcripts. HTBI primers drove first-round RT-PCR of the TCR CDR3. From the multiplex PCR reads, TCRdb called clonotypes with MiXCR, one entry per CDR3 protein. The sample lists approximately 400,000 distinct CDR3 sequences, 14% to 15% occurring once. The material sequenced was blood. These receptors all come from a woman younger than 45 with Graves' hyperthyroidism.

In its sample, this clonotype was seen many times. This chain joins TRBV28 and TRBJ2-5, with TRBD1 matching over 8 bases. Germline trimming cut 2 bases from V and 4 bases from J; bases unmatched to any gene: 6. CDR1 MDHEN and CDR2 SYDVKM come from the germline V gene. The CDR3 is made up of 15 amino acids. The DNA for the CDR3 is TGTGCCAGCAGTTTAGAGCAGGGGGCAAGAGAGACCCAGTACTTC. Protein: CASSLEQGARETQYF.

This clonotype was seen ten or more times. The CDR3 coding sequence is TGCGCCAGCAGCCACGGACAGGGGCGCACCGGGGAGCTGTTTTTT. Protein: CASSHGQGRTGELFF. The chain has TRBV5-1 and TRBJ2-2; TRBD1 matches 9 bases. Trimming removed 4 bases from V and 4 bases from J; junction bases left unmatched: 5. Germline V gene lookup returns CDR1 SGHRS and CDR2 YFSETQ. CDR3 length: 15 residues.

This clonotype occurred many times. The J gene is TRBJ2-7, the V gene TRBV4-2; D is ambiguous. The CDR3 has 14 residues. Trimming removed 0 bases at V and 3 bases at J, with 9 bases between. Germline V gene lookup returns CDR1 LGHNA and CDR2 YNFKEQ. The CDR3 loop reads CASSQDDSRYEQYF. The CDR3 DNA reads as TGTGCCAGCAGCCAAGACGACTCCCGCTACGAGCAGTACTTC.

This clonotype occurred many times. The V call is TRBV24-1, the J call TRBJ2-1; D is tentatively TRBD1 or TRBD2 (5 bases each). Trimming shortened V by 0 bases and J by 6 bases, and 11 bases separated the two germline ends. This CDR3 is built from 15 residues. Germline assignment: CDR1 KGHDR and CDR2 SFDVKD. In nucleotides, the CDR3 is TGTGCCACCAGTGATTTGGGGGGTAAAGGCAATGAGCAGTTCTTC. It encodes CATSDLGGKGNEQFF.

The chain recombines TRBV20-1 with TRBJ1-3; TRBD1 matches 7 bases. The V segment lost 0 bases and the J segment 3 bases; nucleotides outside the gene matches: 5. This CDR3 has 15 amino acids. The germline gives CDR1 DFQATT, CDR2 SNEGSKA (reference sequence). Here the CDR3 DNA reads TGCAGTGCTAGAGAAGAGACAGGGATTGGAAACACCATATATTTT. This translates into CSAREETGIGNTIYF.

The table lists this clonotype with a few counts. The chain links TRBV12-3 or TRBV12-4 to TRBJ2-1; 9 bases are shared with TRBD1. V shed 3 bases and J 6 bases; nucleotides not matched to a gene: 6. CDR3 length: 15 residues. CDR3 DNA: TGTGCCAGCAGTTTTCCGGGACAGGGCATCAATGAGCAGTTCTTC. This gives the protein CASSFPGQGINEQFF.

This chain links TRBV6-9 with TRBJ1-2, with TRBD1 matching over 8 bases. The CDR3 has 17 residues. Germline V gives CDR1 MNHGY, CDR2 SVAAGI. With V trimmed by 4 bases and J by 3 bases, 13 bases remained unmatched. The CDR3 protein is CASSSRRGRDGYYGYTF. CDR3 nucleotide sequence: TGTGCCAGCAGTTCTCGCAGGGGGCGAGACGGGTACTATGGCTACACCTTC.

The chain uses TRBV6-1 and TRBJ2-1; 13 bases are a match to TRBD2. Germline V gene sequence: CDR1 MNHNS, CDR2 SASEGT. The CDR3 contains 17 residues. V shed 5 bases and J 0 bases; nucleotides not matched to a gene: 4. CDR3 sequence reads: CASSRTSGGSSYNEQFF. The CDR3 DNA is TGTGCCAGCAGTAGGACTAGCGGGGGAAGCTCCTACAATGAGCAGTTCTTC.

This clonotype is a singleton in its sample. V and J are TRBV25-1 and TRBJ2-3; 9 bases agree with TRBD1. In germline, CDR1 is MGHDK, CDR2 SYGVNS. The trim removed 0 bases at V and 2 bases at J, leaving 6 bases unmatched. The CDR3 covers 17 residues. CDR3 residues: CASSEYTGDRVTDTQYF. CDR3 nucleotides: TGTGCCAGCAGTGAATATACCGGGGACAGGGTCACAGATACGCAGTATTTT.

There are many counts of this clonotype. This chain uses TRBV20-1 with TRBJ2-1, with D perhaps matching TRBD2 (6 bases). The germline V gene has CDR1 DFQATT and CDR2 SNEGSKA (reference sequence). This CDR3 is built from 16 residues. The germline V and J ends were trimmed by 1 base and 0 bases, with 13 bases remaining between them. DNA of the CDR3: TGCAGTGCTAGAGGTCCAGCGGGTATCTCCTACAATGAGCAGTTCTTC. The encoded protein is CSARGPAGISYNEQFF.